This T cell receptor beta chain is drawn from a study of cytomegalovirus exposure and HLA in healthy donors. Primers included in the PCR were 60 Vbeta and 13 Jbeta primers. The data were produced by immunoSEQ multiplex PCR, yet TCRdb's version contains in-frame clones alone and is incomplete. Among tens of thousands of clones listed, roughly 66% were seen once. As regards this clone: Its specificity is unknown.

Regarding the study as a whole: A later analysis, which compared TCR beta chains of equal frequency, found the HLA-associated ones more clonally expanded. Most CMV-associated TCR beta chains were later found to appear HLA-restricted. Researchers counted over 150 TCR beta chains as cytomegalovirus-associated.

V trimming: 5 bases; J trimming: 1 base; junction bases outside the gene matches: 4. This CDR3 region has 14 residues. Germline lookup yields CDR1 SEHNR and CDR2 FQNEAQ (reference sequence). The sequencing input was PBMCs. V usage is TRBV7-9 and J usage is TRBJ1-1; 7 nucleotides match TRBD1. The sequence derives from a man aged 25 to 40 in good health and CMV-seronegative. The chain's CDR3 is CASSRGTENTEAFF. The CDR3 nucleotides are TGTGCCAGCAGCCGAGGGACAGAGAACACTGAAGCTTTCTTT.